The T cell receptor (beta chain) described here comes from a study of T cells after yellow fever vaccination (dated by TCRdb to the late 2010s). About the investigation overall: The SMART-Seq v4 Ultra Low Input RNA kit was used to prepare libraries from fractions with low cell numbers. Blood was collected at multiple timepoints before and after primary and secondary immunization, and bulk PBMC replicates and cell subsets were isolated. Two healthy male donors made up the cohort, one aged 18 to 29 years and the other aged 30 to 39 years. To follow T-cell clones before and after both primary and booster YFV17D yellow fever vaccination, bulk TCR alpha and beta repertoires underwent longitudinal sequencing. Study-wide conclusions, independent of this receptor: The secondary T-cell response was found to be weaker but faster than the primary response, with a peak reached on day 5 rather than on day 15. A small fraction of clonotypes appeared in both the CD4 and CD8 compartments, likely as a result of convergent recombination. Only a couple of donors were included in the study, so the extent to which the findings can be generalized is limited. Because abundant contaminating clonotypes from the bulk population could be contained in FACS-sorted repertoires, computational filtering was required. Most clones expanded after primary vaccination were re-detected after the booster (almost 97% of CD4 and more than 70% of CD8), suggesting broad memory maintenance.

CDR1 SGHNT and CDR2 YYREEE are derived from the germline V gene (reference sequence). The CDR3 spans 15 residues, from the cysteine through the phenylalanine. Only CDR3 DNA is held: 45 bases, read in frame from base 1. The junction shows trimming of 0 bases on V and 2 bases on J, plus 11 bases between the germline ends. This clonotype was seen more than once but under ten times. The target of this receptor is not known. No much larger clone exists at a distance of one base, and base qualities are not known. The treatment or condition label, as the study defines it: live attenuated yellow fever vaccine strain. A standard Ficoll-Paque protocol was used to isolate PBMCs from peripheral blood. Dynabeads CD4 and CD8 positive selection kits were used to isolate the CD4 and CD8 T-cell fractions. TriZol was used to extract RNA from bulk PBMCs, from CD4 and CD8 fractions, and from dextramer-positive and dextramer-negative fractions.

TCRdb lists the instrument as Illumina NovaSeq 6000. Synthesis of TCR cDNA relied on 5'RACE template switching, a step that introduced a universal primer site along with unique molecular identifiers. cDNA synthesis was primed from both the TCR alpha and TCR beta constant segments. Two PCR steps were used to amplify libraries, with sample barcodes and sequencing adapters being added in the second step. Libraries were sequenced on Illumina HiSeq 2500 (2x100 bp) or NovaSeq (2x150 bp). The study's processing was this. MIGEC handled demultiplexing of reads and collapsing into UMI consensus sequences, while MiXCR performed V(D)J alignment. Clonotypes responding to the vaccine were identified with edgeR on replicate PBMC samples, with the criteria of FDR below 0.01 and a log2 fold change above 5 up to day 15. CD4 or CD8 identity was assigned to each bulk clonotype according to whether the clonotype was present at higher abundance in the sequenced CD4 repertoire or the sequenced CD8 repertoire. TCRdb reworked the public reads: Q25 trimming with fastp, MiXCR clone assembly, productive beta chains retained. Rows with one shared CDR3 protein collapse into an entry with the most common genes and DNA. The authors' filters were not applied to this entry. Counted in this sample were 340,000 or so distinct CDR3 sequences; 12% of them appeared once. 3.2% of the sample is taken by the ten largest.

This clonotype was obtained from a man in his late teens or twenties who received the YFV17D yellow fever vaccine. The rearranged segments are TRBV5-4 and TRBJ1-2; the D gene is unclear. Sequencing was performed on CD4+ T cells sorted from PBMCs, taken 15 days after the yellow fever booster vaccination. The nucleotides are TGTGCCAGCAGCTTGGGACGGGCGCTAAACTATGGCTACACCTTC. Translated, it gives CASSLGRALNYGYTF. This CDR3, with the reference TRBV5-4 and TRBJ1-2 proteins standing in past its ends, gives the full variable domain ETGVTQSPTHLIKTRGQQVTLRCSSQSGHNTVSWYQQALGQGPQFIFQYYREEENGRGNFPPRFSGLQFPNYSSELNVNALELDDSALYLCASSLGRALNYGYTFGSGTRLTVV.